This T cell receptor beta chain was recorded in a study of CXCR3-negative and CXCR3-positive naive CD8 T cells. About the study: TRB reads totalled about 130 million, about 1.5 +/- 0.3 million per library.

UMI-tagged TRB cDNA libraries were built via 5' RACE. After re-calling the 5' RACE reads, TCRdb lists one entry per CDR3 protein, DNA absent. The sample holds approximately 88,000 distinct CDR3 sequences. CD45RO-CCR7+CD27+CD95- defined naive CD8+ T cells. As to this clonotype: Its matching antigen is unknown.

The CDR3 is 13 amino acids. The germline CDR1 and CDR2 sequences are SGDLS and YYNGEE. Findings and caveats of the study: TRB CDR3 properties were used to infer TCR strength, and surface CD5 was comparable between naive subsets. The TRB CDR3s that CXCR3-positive naive cells carried were more hydrophobic than those of CXCR3-negative naive cells.

This sequence was found in a human donor in good health. Some clones in this sample may be carry-over from other donors' samples. The chain combines TRBV9 with TRBJ2-7; TCRdb names TRBD1, which stays unverified in the absence of DNA. Sequenced sample: naive CXCR3+ CD8+ T cells from blood. Sample subset: CD45RO-CCR7+CD27+CD95- naive CD8+ T cells expressing CXCR3 (TNR3+). This chain's CDR3 is CASGPGDVYEQYF. Together with reference TRBV9 and TRBJ2-7, the CDR3 gives the full variable domain: DSGVTQTPKHLITATGQRVTLRCSPRSGDLSVYWYQQSLDQGLQFLIQYYNGEERAKGNILERFSAQQFPDLHSELNLSSLELGDSALYFCASGPGDVYEQYFGPGTRLTVT.